This T cell receptor beta chain was identified during a study of blood T cell repertoires in COVID-19. Overall study: Acute and convalescent COVID-19 specimens originated in the United States, Italy and Spain. Sample material is recorded as cDNA or gDNA derived from T cells, B-cell-depleted T cells, or PBMCs.

Per the authors' pipeline: Nucleated cell number was recorded as an estimate derived from reference gene primer amplification. Sequenced by immunoSEQ multiplex PCR; TCRdb stores in-frame clones only, minus some. Clone size and the V and J calls come from that table; the DNA yielded D and trimming. Of fewer than 300,000 clones in the sample, around three quarters were seen once. The CDR3 spans 13 residues. Germline CDR1 and CDR2: SGHDN and FVKESK. V was pared by 0 bases and J by 4 bases, with 7 bases between. The receptor's source is an elderly woman with acute or convalescent COVID-19. This rearrangement joins TRBV14 to TRBJ2-7; D gene unclear. Sample: peripheral blood. The CDR3 loop reads CASSQELEYEQYF. The CDR3 DNA is TGTGCCAGCAGCCAAGAGCTAGAATACGAGCAGTACTTC.